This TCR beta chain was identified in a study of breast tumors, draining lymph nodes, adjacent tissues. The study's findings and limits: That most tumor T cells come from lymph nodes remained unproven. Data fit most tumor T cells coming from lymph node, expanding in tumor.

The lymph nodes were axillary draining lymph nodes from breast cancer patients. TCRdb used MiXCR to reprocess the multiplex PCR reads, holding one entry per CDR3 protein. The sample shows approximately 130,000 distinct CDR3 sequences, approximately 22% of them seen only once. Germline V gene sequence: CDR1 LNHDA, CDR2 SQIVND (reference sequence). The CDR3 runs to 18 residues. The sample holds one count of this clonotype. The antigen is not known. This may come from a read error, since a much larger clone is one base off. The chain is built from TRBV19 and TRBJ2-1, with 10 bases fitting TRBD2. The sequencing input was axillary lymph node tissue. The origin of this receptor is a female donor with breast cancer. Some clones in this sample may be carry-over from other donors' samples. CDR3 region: CASSMTLAGASGYSEQFF. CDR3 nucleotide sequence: TGTGCCAGTAGTATGACCCTAGCGGGAGCCTCTGGCTACAGTGAGCAGTTCTTC.